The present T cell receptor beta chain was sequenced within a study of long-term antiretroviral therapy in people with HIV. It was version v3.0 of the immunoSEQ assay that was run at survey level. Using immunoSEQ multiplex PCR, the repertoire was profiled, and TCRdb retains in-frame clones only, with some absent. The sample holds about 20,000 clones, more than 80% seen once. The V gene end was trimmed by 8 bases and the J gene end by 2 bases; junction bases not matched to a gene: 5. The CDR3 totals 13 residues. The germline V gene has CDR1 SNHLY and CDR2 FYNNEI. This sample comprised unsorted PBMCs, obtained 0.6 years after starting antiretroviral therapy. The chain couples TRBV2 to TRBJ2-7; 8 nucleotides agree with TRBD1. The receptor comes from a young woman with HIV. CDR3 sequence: CASETGVTYEQYF. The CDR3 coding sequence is TGTGCCAGCGAGACAGGGGTCACCTACGAGCAGTACTTC.